The T cell receptor beta chain under discussion was sequenced for a study of OX40 agonist ivuxolimab in advanced cancers. Study at large: Patients were treated with ivuxolimab, an agonistic anti-OX40 (CD134) antibody. At doses from 0.01 to 10 mg/kg, patients were given intravenous ivuxolimab every 2 weeks.

CDR1 is LGHNA and CDR2 is YSLEER in the germline V gene. Trimming shortened V by 0 bases and J by 4 bases, and 12 bases separated the two germline ends. This CDR3 is 16 amino acids long. The repertoire was sequenced with immunoSEQ multiplex PCR; TCRdb's copy has only in-frame clones and lacks some. The sample shows around 49,000 clones, roughly 82% of them seen only once. This chain joins TRBV4-3 and TRBJ2-2; D might be TRBD1 or TRBD2, each matching 5 bases. Material: CD4+ or CD8+ T cells sorted from blood, obtained in a trial of the OX40 agonist ivuxolimab. The sequence derives from an adult with an advanced solid tumor such as melanoma, head and neck, liver or kidney cancer. The CDR3, as DNA: TGCGCCAGCAGCCAAGATCTGACGGGGCTCACCGGGGAGCTGTTTTTT. Encoded protein: CASSQDLTGLTGELFF.